Only a few counts were recorded for the clone carrying this TCR beta chain. This entry comes from a study of response to subunit inactivated influenza vaccine. TCRdb used MiXCR to reprocess the RT-PCR reads, holding one entry per CDR3 protein. The sample contains about 700,000 distinct CDR3 sequences, less than 20% of which appear only once. CDR3 size: 15 residues. Trimming removed 2 bases at V and 2 bases at J, with 11 bases between. The sequence derives from a man in his fifties who received an inactivated influenza vaccine. The material was PBMCs from blood, obtained approximately 12 days after vaccination. The V gene is TRBV12-3 or TRBV12-4, the J gene TRBJ2-3; tentative D call: TRBD2 (5 bases). CDR3 residues: CASSLRGFLTDTQYF. The CDR3 nucleotides are TGTGCCAGCAGTTTAAGAGGGTTCCTCACAGATACGCAGTATTTT.